This T cell receptor (beta chain) was sequenced during a study of blood T cell repertoires in COVID-19. Participants had their cohort set by participant-reported clinical history. V gave up 3 bases and J gave up 1 base, with 16 bases separating them. The germline V gene encodes CDR1 MNHEY and CDR2 SVGAGI. The CDR3 is made up of 16 amino acids. In the authors' workflow: Amplifying reference gene primers gave estimates of nucleated cell counts. Produced via immunoSEQ multiplex PCR; TCRdb's table is partial and in-frame only. V and J calls plus clone size are reproduced from that table; the DNA served to infer D and trimming. The sample yields approximately 220,000 clones, 80% seen once.

This clonotype originated in a woman aged 40 to 50 with acute COVID-19. The chain links TRBV6-5 to TRBJ2-7; D ambiguous. The sequenced sample was PBMCs or T cells enriched from blood (not recorded which). The CDR3 DNA reads as TGTGCCAGCAGTTATGCGGCTGTCGAATCATCCTACGAGCAGTACTTC. Its translation is CASSYAAVESSYEQYF.